Ten or more counts support the clone carrying this T cell receptor beta chain. What it binds is not known. Described time point: persistent/refractory GD, antithyroid drugs over 5 years with positive TRAb. The TCR library used RNA extracted from PBMCs. This entry belongs to a study of regulatory T cells in long-lasting Graves disease. In building TCR beta libraries, iRepertoire HTBI primers were used together with Arm-PCR of CDR3 regions. MiXCR, run by TCRdb on the multiplex PCR reads, gives a single entry per CDR3 protein. The sample has some 470,000 distinct CDR3 sequences; about 22% are singletons. Findings of the study overall: Persistent patients shared some 2,500 public clonotypes among themselves. Newly diagnosed patients shared fewer, at about 890.

The clonotype originates from a female donor with Graves disease. This specimen was peripheral blood mononuclear cells (PBMCs), taken when the disease was refractory, from a patient treated with antithyroid drugs.

The CDR3 DNA sequence: TGTGCCAGCAGTTACGAGGGGTATCAGCCCCAGCATTTT. Translating gives CASSYEGYQPQHF. The chain combines TRBV6-2 or TRBV6-3 with TRBJ1-5, with D perhaps TRBD1 (5 bases). CDR1 is MNHEY and CDR2 is SVGEGT in the germline V gene. The CDR3 loop spans 13 amino acids. V lost 2 bases to trimming and J lost 5 bases, with 7 bases between them.